The 26 T cell receptor beta chains reported below all come from one sample, sequenced in a study of T cells after yellow fever vaccination (dated by TCRdb to about 2019). Library generation was performed with 5' RACE. The sequencing machine was an Illumina HiSeq 2500. TCRdb handled the public reads itself, with Q25 trimming in fastp and clone calling in MiXCR, and kept productive beta chains. Rows are unified per CDR3 protein, each entry keeping the most common DNA and genes. The sample includes 450,000 to 600,000 distinct CDR3 sequences, with roughly 12% observed a single time. The ten largest make up roughly 13% of the sample. In light of the paper, this sample's treatment or condition label describes: live attenuated yellow fever vaccine strain. Sample: PBMCs, taken on the day of the yellow fever booster vaccination. The receptors shown here come from a man aged 25-40 years who received the YFV17D yellow fever vaccine.

This clonotype was picked up a small number of times. The genes are TRBV20-1 and TRBJ2-2; 11 bases are a match to TRBD2. The CDR3 contains 14 residues. Germline CDR1 DFQATT, CDR2 SNEGSKA (reference sequence). After removal of 6 bases from V and 3 bases from J, the junction contained 3 bases not matched to a gene. In DNA, the CDR3 is TGCAGTGCCACGGGACTAGCGGACACCGGGGAGCTGTTTTTT. Protein sequence: CSATGLADTGELFF.

This clonotype has a handful of counts. The chain employs TRBV5-1 and TRBJ2-7, with 13 bases fitting TRBD2. CDR1 and CDR2 (germline): SGHRS, YFSETQ. The CDR3 consists of 15 residues. Trimming cost V 0 bases and J 13 bases; bases outside gene matches: 10. The CDR3 nucleotides are TGCGCCAGCAGCTTGGAACTAGCGGGAGGGCCGTCAAAATACTTC. This codes for CASSLELAGGPSKYF.

The chain employs TRBV20-1 and TRBJ2-7; either TRBD1 or TRBD2 may supply D (5 bases each). Trimming left V 5 bases short and J 2 bases short, with 10 bases between. The CDR3 has 12 amino acids. Germline V gene data show CDR1 as DFQATT and CDR2 as SNEGSKA (reference sequence). The CDR3 reads CSAPGATYEQYF. The CDR3 DNA sequence: TGCAGTGCTCCCGGGGCGACCTACGAGCAGTACTTC.

This clonotype was detected a few times. V usage is TRBV28 and J usage is TRBJ2-5; 7 nucleotides line up with TRBD1. Germline lookup yields CDR1 MDHEN and CDR2 SYDVKM. CDR3 length equals 15 residues. The trim removed 5 bases at V and 4 bases at J, leaving 10 bases unmatched. The CDR3 bases are TGTGCCAGCAGTAGACAGGGTTTGAGCACAGAGACCCAGTACTTC. As protein: CASSRQGLSTETQYF. The full variable domain, completed using reference TRBV28 and TRBJ2-5, is DVKVTQSSRYLVKRTGEKVFLECVQDMDHENMFWYRQDPGLGLRLIYFSYDVKMKEKGDIPEGYSVSREKKERFSLILESASTNQTSMYLCASSRQGLSTETQYFGPGTRLLVL.

This clonotype was detected only a few times. The CDR3 sequence: CASSPLRGGSASTDTQYF. CDR3 nucleotides: TGTGCCAGCTCACCTCTACGGGGCGGGAGCGCCAGCACAGATACGCAGTATTTT. The V call is TRBV18, the J call TRBJ2-3; TRBD2 aligns across 7 bases. With V trimmed by 3 bases and J by 0 bases, 12 bases remained unmatched. Germline V gene lookup returns CDR1 KGHSH and CDR2 LQKENI. This CDR3 spans 18 amino acids.

In this sample, this clonotype turned up many times. The chain couples TRBV7-2 to TRBJ2-7; 9 bases align to TRBD2. Germline assignment: CDR1 SGHTA and CDR2 FQGNSA. There are 17 residues in the CDR3. V lost 3 bases to trimming and J lost 3 bases; unmatched junction nucleotides: 12. The CDR3: CASSFLDSGRGHYEQYF. CDR3 DNA: TGTGCCAGCAGCTTTCTCGATAGCGGGAGAGGCCACTACGAGCAGTACTTC.

J is TRBJ2-3 and V is TRBV5-1; 12 bases match TRBD2. Germline lookup yields CDR1 SGHRS and CDR2 YFSETQ. The CDR3 length is 18 residues. With V trimmed by 1 base and J by 2 bases, 8 bases remained unmatched. CDR3: CASSLLASGRAFTDTQYF. The CDR3, as DNA: TGCGCCAGCAGCTTGCTCGCTAGCGGGAGGGCCTTCACAGATACGCAGTATTTT.

This clonotype was detected many times. The genes are TRBV20-1 and TRBJ2-7; 11 bases map to TRBD2. After removal of 1 base from V and 5 bases from J, the junction contained 10 bases not matched to a gene. CDR3 length equals 16 residues. The germline CDR1 and CDR2 sequences are DFQATT and SNEGSKA (reference sequence). The CDR3 sequence is CSARVLAGGPIHEQYF. The CDR3 region has the DNA TGCAGTGCTAGAGTCCTAGCGGGAGGACCAATCCACGAGCAGTACTTC.

The chain uses TRBV28 and TRBJ2-7; 10 nucleotides line up with TRBD1. This CDR3 is built from 15 residues. The ends lost 5 bases at V and 6 bases at J; junction bases unmatched: 10. The germline CDR1 and CDR2 sequences are MDHEN and SYDVKM. The CDR3, as DNA: TGTGCCAGCAGTACTCCCGGGACAGGGGTATCCGAGCAGTACTTC. Encoded protein: CASSTPGTGVSEQYF.

The chain links TRBV19 to TRBJ2-5; unclear D gene. The CDR3 is 13 amino acids. Trimming stripped 1 base from V and 2 bases from J, with 5 bases between. Germline CDR1 LNHDA, CDR2 SQIVND (reference sequence). The CDR3 loop is CASSIGLQETQYF. As DNA, the CDR3 is TGTGCCAGTAGTATAGGGTTGCAAGAGACCCAGTACTTC.

The V and J genes are TRBV7-2 and TRBJ2-3; no clear D. The CDR3 contains 13 residues. Trimming removed 8 bases from V and 3 bases from J, with 12 bases in between. CDR1 is SGHTA and CDR2 is FQGNSA in the germline V gene. CDR3 nucleotides: TGTGCCAGCCTCGAGGTGGGAACAGATACGCAGTATTTT. It yields the protein CASLEVGTDTQYF.

The V gene is TRBV2, the J gene TRBJ2-5; no definite D call. Deletions cut 7 bases from V and 1 base from J, with 10 bases between. This CDR3 has 13 amino acids. Germline V gene data show CDR1 as SNHLY and CDR2 as FYNNEI. The chain's CDR3 is CASIWRPQETQYF. As DNA, the CDR3 is TGTGCCAGCATCTGGCGGCCCCAAGAGACCCAGTACTTC.

This clonotype was counted many times. The genes are TRBV5-5 and TRBJ2-5; D gene uncertain. The CDR3 loop spans 13 amino acids. Per the germline V gene, CDR1 is SGHKS and CDR2 is YYEKEE (reference sequence). V lost 3 bases and J lost 7, with 13 bases in between. The CDR3 coding sequence is TGTGCCAGCAGCTCGGGCGGAAGAGGGACCCAGTACTTC. Translation: CASSSGGRGTQYF.

This clonotype was counted a few times. The V call is TRBV7-8, the J call TRBJ2-5; a possible D gene is TRBD1 (5 bases). V dropped 5 bases and J dropped 4 bases, with 17 bases sitting between them. CDR1 is SGHVS and CDR2 is FQNEAQ in the germline V gene. The CDR3 is made up of 15 amino acids. CDR3 sequence reads: CASSASLRAPETQYF. CDR3 DNA sequence: TGTGCCAGCAGCGCAAGTCTCAGGGCCCCAGAGACCCAGTACTTC.

The chain joins TRBV28 to TRBJ2-1, with TRBD2 identical over 9 bases. J gave up 5 bases and V 5 bases, and 7 bases lay outside the gene matches. The germline V gene encodes CDR1 MDHEN and CDR2 SYDVKM. The CDR3 consists of 15 residues. This CDR3 reads CASSRRLAGHNEQFF. The CDR3 DNA reads TGTGCCAGCAGTAGGCGCCTAGCGGGGCACAATGAGCAGTTCTTC.

J is TRBJ2-1 and V is TRBV3-1; either TRBD1 or TRBD2 may fit D (5 bases each). From germline, CDR1 is LGHDT and CDR2 YNNKEL (reference sequence). Trimming left V 0 bases short and J 8 bases short, with 11 bases between. This CDR3 has 14 amino acids. CDR3 nucleotides: TGTGCCAGCAGCCAAGAAGTTGGGGGAGATGAGCAGTTCTTC. Amino acids: CASSQEVGGDEQFF.

The gene calls are TRBV20-1 and TRBJ2-7; weak D call: TRBD1 (7 bases). The CDR3 covers 16 residues. CDR1 is DFQATT, CDR2 SNEGSKA, per germline (reference sequence). V gave up 5 bases and J gave up 6 bases, with 26 bases separating them. The CDR3 spells CSAQRFGARGVPEQYF. The DNA for the CDR3 is TGCAGTGCTCAAAGGTTTGGGGCCAGGGGGGTTCCCGAGCAGTACTTC.

The chain uses TRBV3-1 and TRBJ2-7; D remains unclear. Trimming removed 1 base from V and 2 bases from J, with 9 bases in between. Germline V CDR1 and CDR2: LGHDT, YNNKEL (reference sequence). The CDR3 is made up of 14 amino acids. The CDR3 reads CASSQAALAYEQYF. The CDR3 DNA reads as TGTGCCAGCAGCCAAGCGGCTCTAGCCTACGAGCAGTACTTC.

J is TRBJ2-3 and V is TRBV7-6, with a possible D match to TRBD1 (6 bases). The CDR3 runs to 14 residues. Germline V gene data show CDR1 as SGHVS and CDR2 as FNYEAQ. Trimming shortened V by 5 bases and J by 4 bases, and 13 bases separated the two germline ends. This chain's CDR3 is CASSPSWGPDTQYF. The CDR3 bases are TGTGCCAGCAGCCCAAGTTGGGGGCCAGATACGCAGTATTTT.

This chain joins TRBV5-5 and TRBJ1-1, with D perhaps TRBD1 (5 bases). Germline CDR1 SGHKS, CDR2 YYEKEE (reference sequence). Trimming removed 0 bases from V and 1 base from J, with 10 bases in between. The CDR3 runs 15 residues. In nucleotides, the CDR3 is TGTGCCAGCAGCTTGGCCGGACACTGGAACACTGAAGCTTTCTTT. This gives the protein CASSLAGHWNTEAFF.

This clonotype was seen a handful of times. The chain links TRBV5-1 to TRBJ2-1; 9 bases agree with TRBD2. Germline CDR1 is SGHRS and CDR2 is YFSETQ. The CDR3 has 13 amino acids. V was clipped by 5 bases and J by 16 bases; unmatched bases: 13. The CDR3 DNA reads TGCGCCAGCAGAGTCAGTCCTAGCGGGAACTATTTCTTC. This translates into CASRVSPSGNYFF.

This clonotype has a handful of counts. The V gene is TRBV11-3, the J gene TRBJ1-2, with D unclear. V gave up 4 bases and J gave up 3 bases, with 9 bases separating them. The CDR3 runs to 13 residues. Per the germline V gene, CDR1 is SGHNT and CDR2 is YENEEA. The CDR3 sequence is CASSSPSDYGYTF. DNA of the CDR3: TGTGCCAGCAGCTCCCCTTCGGACTATGGCTACACCTTC.

The chain couples TRBV14 to TRBJ2-1; D not resolved. Germline V gives CDR1 SGHDN, CDR2 FVKESK. Trimming left V 4 bases short and J 7 bases short, with 14 bases between. The CDR3 has 14 amino acids. The chain's CDR3 is CASSLRPLRNEQFF. CDR3 nucleotides: TGTGCCAGCAGCCTTAGGCCACTTCGAAATGAGCAGTTCTTC.

This clonotype has only a few counts. The chain combines TRBV27 with TRBJ2-3; D tentatively reads TRBD1 or TRBD2 (5 bases each). Trimming removed 5 bases from V and 9 bases from J, with 12 bases in between. There are 12 residues in the CDR3. Germline V CDR1 and CDR2: MNHEY, SMNVEV (reference sequence). The CDR3 sequence is CASSGAGTTQYF. The CDR3 bases are TGTGCCAGCAGTGGGGCCGGGACCACGCAGTATTTT.

This clonotype was seen only once. A junction boundary mismatches the germline segment, possibly from a read error. This chain joins TRBV12-3 or TRBV12-4 and TRBJ2-3; tentatively, D is TRBD2 (7 bases). The CDR3 loop spans 12 amino acids. CDR3 DNA: TGTGCCAGCAGCCCGGCGGGGGCTACGCTGTATTTT. It is translated as CASSPAGATLYF.

V usage is TRBV5-6 and J usage is TRBJ2-2; perhaps D is TRBD1 or TRBD2 (5 bases each). Trimming pared 2 bases from V and 4 bases from J, leaving 12 bases between. Germline V gene data show CDR1 as SGHDT and CDR2 as YYEEEE. The CDR3 spans 15 residues. The chain's CDR3 is CASSFPRESTGELFF. The CDR3 DNA sequence: TGTGCCAGCAGCTTTCCCAGGGAGTCCACCGGGGAGCTGTTTTTT. The whole variable domain, remainder taken from reference TRBV5-6 and TRBJ2-2, is DAGVTQSPTHLIKTRGQQVTLRCSPKSGHDTVSWYQQALGQGPQFIFQYYEEEERQRGNFPDRFSGHQFPNYSSELNVNALLLGDSALYLCASSFPRESTGELFFGEGSRLTVL.